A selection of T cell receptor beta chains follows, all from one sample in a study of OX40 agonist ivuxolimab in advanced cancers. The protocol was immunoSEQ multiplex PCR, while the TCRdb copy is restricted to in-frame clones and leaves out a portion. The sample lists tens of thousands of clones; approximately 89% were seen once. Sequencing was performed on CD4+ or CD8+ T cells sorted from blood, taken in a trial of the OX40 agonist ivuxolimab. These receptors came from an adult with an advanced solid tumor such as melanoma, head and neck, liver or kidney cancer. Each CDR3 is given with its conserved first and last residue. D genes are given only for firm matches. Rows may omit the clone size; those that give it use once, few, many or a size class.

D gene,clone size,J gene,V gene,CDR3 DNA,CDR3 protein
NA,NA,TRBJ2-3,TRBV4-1,TGCGCCAGCAGCCAAGCGCCAGTTGGTGGTACAGATACGCAGTATTTT,CASSQAPVGGTDTQYF
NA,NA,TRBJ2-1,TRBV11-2,TGTGCCAGCACCCCTGGGGCGGCCTACAATGAGCAGTTCTTC,CASTPGAAYNEQFF
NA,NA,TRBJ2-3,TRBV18,TGTGCCAGCTCTCCGCAGGGGACTGCGACATACACAGATACGCAGTATTTT,CASSPQGTATYTDTQYF
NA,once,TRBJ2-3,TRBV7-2,TGTGCCAGCAGCCTATGGACGGCGGAGCATACGCAGTATTTT,CASSLWTAEHTQYF
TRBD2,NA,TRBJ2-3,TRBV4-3,TGCGCCAGCAGCCAGAAGCGGGGGGGCACAGATACGCAGTATTTT,CASSQKRGGTDTQYF
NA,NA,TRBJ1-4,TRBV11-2,TGTGCCAGCAGCTTAGACTGGGGGCTGGATGAAAAACTGTTTTTT,CASSLDWGLDEKLFF
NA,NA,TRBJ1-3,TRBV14,TGTGCCAGCAGCCAACTAGGGAATACTGGAAACACCATATATTTT,CASSQLGNTGNTIYF
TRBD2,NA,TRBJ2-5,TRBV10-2,TGCGCCAGCACTTTCGCGGGGGGAGAGCAAGAGACCCAGTACTTC,CASTFAGGEQETQYF
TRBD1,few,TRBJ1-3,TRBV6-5,TGTGCCAGCAATACAGGGACAGGGGTTGGCACCATATATTTT,CASNTGTGVGTIYF
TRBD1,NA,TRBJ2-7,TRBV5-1,TGCGCCAGCAGCCAAGGGACAGGGGGCATCGGCGAGCAGTACTTC,CASSQGTGGIGEQYF